A single sample gave rise to the 7 T cell receptor beta chains below, sequenced in a study of OX40 agonist ivuxolimab in advanced cancers. Sequencing was performed with immunoSEQ multiplex PCR; in TCRdb, only in-frame clones are kept and a portion is missing. The data hold around 12,000 clones, with 82% observed a single time. Sequenced here: CD4+ or CD8+ T cells sorted from blood, sampled in a trial of the OX40 agonist ivuxolimab. The receptors derive from an adult with an advanced solid tumor such as melanoma, head and neck, liver or kidney cancer.

As for this clone: This could be a read error, since a much larger clone is one nucleotide away. The V call is TRBV2, the J call TRBJ1-2; 7 positions agree with TRBD1. CDR1 and CDR2 (germline): SNHLY, FYNNEI. The CDR3 covers 16 residues. This chain's CDR3 is CVSQAFFRGLQYGYTF. The DNA for the CDR3 is TGTGTCAGCCAGGCCTTTTTTAGGGGGCTCCAATATGGCTACACCTTC.

J is TRBJ1-1 and V is TRBV7-9, with TRBD1 identical over 9 bases. The V and J ends lost 5 bases and 6 bases, in that order; junction bases with no gene match: 4. Looked up from germline, CDR1 is SEHNR and CDR2 is FQNEAQ (reference sequence). The CDR3 contains 13 residues. The CDR3 sequence is CASSQQGAAEAFF. CDR3 coding DNA: TGTGCCAGCAGCCAACAGGGGGCTGCTGAAGCTTTCTTT.

This clone has only a few counts. V and J are TRBV4-2 and TRBJ1-2; 7 positions match TRBD1. The length of the CDR3 is 15 residues. CDR1 is LGHNA, CDR2 YNFKEQ, per germline. Trimming cost V 2 bases and J 2 bases; bases outside gene matches: 5. Here the CDR3 reads CASSQYEGQNYGYTF. The CDR3, as DNA: TGTGCCAGCAGCCAATATGAGGGACAGAACTATGGCTACACCTTC.

This chain connects TRBV15 to TRBJ1-1; 7 bases fit TRBD1. This CDR3 region has 15 residues. After removal of 3 bases from V and 6 bases from J, the junction contained 10 bases not matched to a gene. Germline CDR1 and CDR2: LNHNV and YYDKDF (reference sequence). The CDR3 reads CATSSDRATSAEAFF. For the CDR3, the DNA is TGTGCCACCAGCAGTGACAGGGCCACGAGCGCTGAAGCTTTCTTT. The full variable domain, rest sourced from reference TRBV15 and TRBJ1-1, is DAMVIQNPRYQVTQFGKPVTLSCSQTLNHNVMYWYQQKSSQAPKLLFHYYDKDFNNEADTPDNFQSRRPNTSFCFLDIRSPGLGDTAMYLCATSSDRATSAEAFFGQGTRLTVV.

This chain joins TRBV7-9 and TRBJ1-3; a weak D match, TRBD1 (6 bases). The CDR3 length is 17 residues. Between the trimmed V and J ends, which lost 6 bases and 4 bases, there was a span of 22 bases. Germline V gene sequence: CDR1 SEHNR, CDR2 FQNEAQ (reference sequence). The CDR3 DNA is TGTGCCAGCAGGATTACAGGGAATGGTTTAGTGGGAAACACCATATATTTT. Amino acid sequence: CASRITGNGLVGNTIYF.

The chain joins TRBV27 to TRBJ1-4, with a weak D call TRBD1 (5 bases). Looked up from germline, CDR1 is MNHEY and CDR2 is SMNVEV (reference sequence). CDR3 length: 14 residues. With 5 bases removed from V and 7 bases from J, the gap between germline ends came to 14 bases. The CDR3 protein is CASSPQAGSEKLFF. CDR3 DNA: TGTGCCAGCAGTCCACAGGCGGGAAGTGAAAAACTGTTTTTT.

The gene calls are TRBV4-1 and TRBJ1-1; 7 bases line up with TRBD1. The CDR3 totals 15 residues. Trimming took 5 bases from V and 1 from J; bases not matched to a gene: 7. Germline CDR1 MGHRA, CDR2 YSYEKL. CDR3 amino acids: CASSYRGGRNTEAFF. The CDR3 DNA is TGCGCCAGCAGCTACAGGGGAGGGAGGAACACTGAAGCTTTCTTT.